This passage covers 7 T cell receptor beta chains from one sample sequenced in a study of cytomegalovirus exposure and HLA in healthy donors. PCR employed 60 Vbeta and 13 Jbeta primers. This table comes from immunoSEQ multiplex PCR, and its TCRdb copy is limited to in-frame clones, with some not included. Among around 91,000 clones, about 73% were seen once, and the ten largest hold around 4.3%. Sequences were obtained from PBMCs. These receptors originate from a woman aged 40-49 years in good health and CMV-seropositive.

The chain carries TRBV18 and TRBJ1-3, with TRBD1 matching 11 bases. This CDR3 comprises 16 residues. The V segment lost 3 bases and the J segment 2 bases; nucleotides outside the gene matches: 3. Germline V gives CDR1 KGHSH, CDR2 LQKENI. DNA of the CDR3: TGTGCCAGCTCACCGTCGGGACAGGGGGCTGGAAACACCATATATTTT. Its protein is CASSPSGQGAGNTIYF.

The chain employs TRBV29-1 and TRBJ2-7, with a possible D match to TRBD1 (6 bases). Germline assignment: CDR1 SQVTM and CDR2 ANQGSEA. The CDR3 has 14 residues. Trimming cost V 3 bases and J 1 base, with 13 bases left between them. In DNA, the CDR3 is TGCAGCGTTGACGGGGAAGGACAGTCCTACGAGCAGTACTTC. This sequence encodes CSVDGEGQSYEQYF.

V usage is TRBV2 and J usage is TRBJ1-1, with TRBD1 matching over 7 bases. Trimming removed 5 bases from V and 1 base from J; junction bases left unmatched: 1. The CDR3 runs 13 residues. Germline V gene data show CDR1 as SNHLY and CDR2 as FYNNEI. This chain's CDR3 is CASSRGQNTEAFF. Written as DNA, the CDR3 is TGTGCCAGCAGTAGGGGGCAGAACACTGAAGCTTTCTTT.

The chain is built from TRBV7-9 and TRBJ1-1, with D unclear. The CDR3 has 14 residues. Germline V gene data show CDR1 as SEHNR and CDR2 as FQNEAQ (reference sequence). V was cut by 2 bases and J by 1 base, with 8 bases left in between. The CDR3 region is CASSLHSENTEAFF. CDR3 nucleotides: TGTGCCAGCAGCTTACACAGTGAGAACACTGAAGCTTTCTTT.

V is TRBV7-9 and J is TRBJ1-2; TRBD1 might be the D (6 bases). Germline CDR1 reads SEHNR; CDR2 reads FQNEAQ (reference sequence). Trimming left V 7 bases short and J 4 bases short, with 22 bases between. This CDR3 region has 16 residues. CDR3 sequence reads: CASTIRGGQLRYGYTF. CDR3 nucleotides: TGTGCCAGCACAATACGGGGCGGACAGCTTCGCTATGGCTACACCTTC. Combining the CDR3 with reference TRBV7-9 and TRBJ1-2 gives the whole variable domain DTGVSQNPRHKITKRGQNVTFRCDPISEHNRLYWYRQTLGQGPEFLTYFQNEAQLEKSRLLSDRFSAERPKGSFSTLEIQRTEQGDSAMYLCASTIRGGQLRYGYTFGSGTRLTVV.

This chain connects TRBV5-1 to TRBJ2-1; D is uncertain. This CDR3 region has 14 residues. Trimming removed 9 bases from V and 14 bases from J, with 27 bases in between. Germline CDR1 is SGHRS and CDR2 is YFSETQ. The CDR3 region has the DNA TGCGCCACTAGGAGTTCCTCTCTCGTGGAATGGGAGTTCTTC. It encodes CATRSSSLVEWEFF. Full variable domain (rest looked up from reference TRBV5-1 and TRBJ2-1): KAGVTQTPRYLIKTRGQQVTLSCSPISGHRSVSWYQQTPGQGLQFLFEYFSETQRNKGNFPGRFSGRQFSNSRSEMNVSTLELGDSALYLCATRSSSLVEWEFFGPGTRLTVL.

The chain joins TRBV19 to TRBJ2-1, with no clear D. Germline V lookup: CDR1 LNHDA, CDR2 SQIVND (reference sequence). V shed 3 bases and J shed 10 bases, with 10 bases lying between them. This CDR3 is built from 12 residues. CDR3 protein: CASSINFLEQFF. The CDR3 bases are TGTGCCAGTAGTATTAATTTTCTCGAGCAGTTCTTC.